This TCR beta chain appears in the sequencing data of a study of breast tumors, draining lymph nodes, adjacent tissues. Study-wide findings and caveats: Luminal-like breast cancer showed significantly higher tumor–nontumor repertoire similarity than basal-like. Tumor T cell lymph node origin was a supported hypothesis, not proven. Compared with lymph nodes, tumors were less diverse; compared with nontumor tissue, more. Most tumor T cells seemingly derive from lymph node, then expand in tumor.

MiXCR, applied by TCRdb to the multiplex PCR reads, yields one record per CDR3 protein. The table records roughly 20,000 distinct CDR3 sequences, about 41% of them present only once. Per germline, CDR1 SEHNR and CDR2 FQNEAQ (reference sequence). V lost 1 base, J lost 2 bases, and 8 bases lay in between. The CDR3 has 14 residues. Comments on this clonotype: Its antigen is unidentified.

This TCR was recovered from a female donor with breast cancer. Some clones in this sample may be carry-over from other donors' samples. This sequence joins TRBV7-9 and TRBJ1-2; a possible D gene is TRBD1 (5 bases). The source material was breast tumor tissue. As DNA, the CDR3 is TGTGCCAGCAGCTTAGGGGGGGGGAACTATGGCTACACCTTC. Its protein is CASSLGGGNYGYTF.